This TCR beta chain emerged from a study of OX40 agonist ivuxolimab in advanced cancers. Concerning the study at large: Ivuxolimab was an agonistic, fully human IgG2 monoclonal antibody directed against OX40 (CD134), a costimulatory receptor. Among the roughly 50 dose-escalation patients, 19 had hepatocellular carcinoma, approximately 15 melanoma, 9 renal cell carcinoma and 9 head and neck cancer. Intravenous ivuxolimab was administered to patients every 2 weeks at six dose levels: 0.01, 0.1, 0.3, 1.5, 3 and 10 mg/kg. The paper covers the monotherapy dose-escalation part of the phase I ivuxolimab trial, which included N ≈ 50 patients. Partial responses occurred in three dose-escalation patients, of whom one had hepatocellular carcinoma and two had cutaneous melanoma. In the dose-escalation cohort, around four fifths of patients were male, and the mean age was roughly 56 years with a range of roughly 20 to 79. The purpose of peripheral TCRbeta sequencing was to test whether ivuxolimab changed TCR sequence diversity and led to clonal T-cell expansion. Patients were allowed to have had prior anti-PD-1, anti-PD-L1 or anti-CTLA-4 therapy, and 30% to 40% of the dose-escalation patients had previously received checkpoint inhibitors. Overall study outcomes, separate from this receptor: Low levels of normalized T-cell clonal expansion were also seen in some patients who did not respond. On average, CD8+ T cells showed more expanded clones than CD4+ T cells after ivuxolimab. Partial responders in the 0.1-3.0 mg/kg groups had among the lowest normalized peripheral clonal expansion, especially among CD8+ T cells. Clonal expansion of both CD4+ and CD8+ blood T cells was observed from baseline to week 6 at doses 0.1 to 3.0 mg/kg. The antigen specificity of the peripheral T cells that underwent clonal expansion was not determined.

Germline trimming: 3 bases from V, 2 bases from J; junction bases outside gene matches: 4. According to the germline V gene, CDR1 reads MGHRA and CDR2 reads YSYEKL. The CDR3 goes from the cysteine to the phenylalanine over 15 residues. Only the CDR3 DNA stays, 45 bases, in frame from base 1. Patients with autoimmune disease history or receiving systemic immunosuppression were excluded from the trial. Peripheral blood for TCR sequencing was collected from all dose cohorts at baseline, on cycle 4 day 1, and on cycle 7 day 1. The samples were drawn from a first-in-human, open-label, multicenter phase I dose-escalation trial of ivuxolimab. Adults with locally advanced or metastatic head and neck squamous cell, hepatocellular, melanoma or renal cell carcinoma were enrolled in the trial. Before TCR sequencing, CD4+ and CD8+ T cells were separately sorted from peripheral blood. Genomic DNA was extracted from sorted cells for sequencing of the TCRbeta CDR3 region. TCRbeta CDR3 regions were sequenced using the immunoSEQ Assay. TCRdb took over this immuneACCESS table, retaining in-frame rearrangements with V and J assigned. Such tables are incomplete; in checked studies, under half of the missing clones stem from an unresolved V gene, and the remainder is unexplained. In this sample the table shows about 48,000 clones, around 90% of which occur a single time. Over 5% of the sample lies in the top ten.

Worth noting for this clone: What antigen it recognizes has not been identified. No base qualities exist here, and no much larger clone lies one base off it.

In this chain, TRBV4-1 is recombined with TRBJ1-5; TRBD1 lines up with 7 middle nucleotides. The source was CD4+ or CD8+ T cells sorted from blood, collected in a trial of the OX40 agonist ivuxolimab. The origin of this receptor is an adult with an advanced solid tumor such as melanoma, head and neck, liver or kidney cancer. The bases are TGCGCCAGCAGCCACCGGGACAGCCGCAATCAGCCCCAGCATTTT. This gives the protein CASSHRDSRNQPQHF.